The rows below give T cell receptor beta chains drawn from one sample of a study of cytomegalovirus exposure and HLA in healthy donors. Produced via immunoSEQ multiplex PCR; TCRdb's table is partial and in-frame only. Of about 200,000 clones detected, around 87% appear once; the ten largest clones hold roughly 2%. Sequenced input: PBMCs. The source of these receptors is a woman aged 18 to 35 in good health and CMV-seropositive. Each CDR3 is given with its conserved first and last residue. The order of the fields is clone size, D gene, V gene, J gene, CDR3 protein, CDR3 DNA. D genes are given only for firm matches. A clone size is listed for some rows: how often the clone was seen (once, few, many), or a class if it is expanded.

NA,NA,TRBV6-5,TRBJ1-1,CASSYSKQGLNTEAFF,TGTGCCAGCAGTTACTCGAAACAGGGCTTGAACACTGAAGCTTTCTTT
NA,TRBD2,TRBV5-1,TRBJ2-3,CASSLGLAGVTDTQYF,TGCGCCAGCAGCTTGGGACTAGCGGGAGTAACAGATACGCAGTATTTT
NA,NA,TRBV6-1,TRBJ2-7,CASSDRQVYEQYF,TGTGCCAGCAGTGATCGGCAGGTCTACGAGCAGTACTTC
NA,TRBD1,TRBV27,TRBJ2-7,CASSITAVQGASYEQYF,TGTGCCAGCAGCATCACGGCCGTCCAGGGGGCATCCTACGAGCAGTACTTC
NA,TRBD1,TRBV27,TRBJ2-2,CASSLRTGGGPGELFF,TGTGCCAGCAGTTTAAGGACAGGGGGCGGCCCCGGGGAGCTGTTTTTT
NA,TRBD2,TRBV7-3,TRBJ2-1,CASSLIGRLRGLAGGEQFF,TGTGCCAGCAGCTTAATAGGTCGTTTACGAGGACTAGCGGGAGGCGAGCAGTTCTTC
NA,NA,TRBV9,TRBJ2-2,CASSVVGDNSVGELFF,TGTGCCAGCAGCGTAGTGGGGGACAATTCAGTCGGGGAGCTGTTTTTT
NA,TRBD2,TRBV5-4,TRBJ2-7,CASSLFGGRADEQYF,TGTGCCAGCAGCTTGTTTGGCGGGAGGGCCGACGAGCAGTACTTC
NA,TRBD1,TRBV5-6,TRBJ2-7,CASSYLTTGPRSYEQYF,TGTGCCAGCAGCTACCTAACGACAGGGCCACGCTCCTACGAGCAGTACTTC
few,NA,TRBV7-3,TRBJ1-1,CASSLQGNTEAFF,TGTGCCAGCAGCTTGCAGGGAAACACTGAAGCTTTCTTT
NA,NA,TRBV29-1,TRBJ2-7,CSVAGKVRHEQYF,TGCAGCGTTGCAGGGAAAGTTCGCCACGAGCAGTACTTC
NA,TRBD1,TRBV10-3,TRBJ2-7,CAKDRGKAYEQYF,TGTGCCAAAGACAGGGGGAAAGCCTACGAGCAGTACTTC
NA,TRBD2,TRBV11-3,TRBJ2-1,CASSFSGLAGKGYNEQFF,TGTGCCAGCAGCTTTTCAGGGCTAGCGGGAAAAGGCTACAATGAGCAGTTCTTC
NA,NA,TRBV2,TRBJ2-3,CASSETQDATDTQYF,TGTGCCAGCAGTGAAACGCAGGATGCCACAGATACGCAGTATTTT
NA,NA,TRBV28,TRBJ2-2,CASSFAGSNTGELFF,TGTGCCAGCAGTTTCGCGGGATCCAACACCGGGGAGCTGTTTTTT
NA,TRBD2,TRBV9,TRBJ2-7,CASSVNPGTSYEQYF,TGTGCCAGCAGCGTAAACCCCGGGACTAGCTACGAGCAGTACTTC
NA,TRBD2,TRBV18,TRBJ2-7,CASSTGTSGPYEQYF,TGTGCCAGCTCCACCGGGACTAGCGGCCCCTACGAGCAGTACTTC
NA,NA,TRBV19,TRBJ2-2,CASSTTGGELFF,TGTGCCAGTAGTACCACGGGCGGGGAGCTGTTTTTT
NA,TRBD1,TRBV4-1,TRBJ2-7,CASSTTGNTYEQYF,TGCGCCAGCAGCACGACAGGGAATACCTACGAGCAGTACTTC
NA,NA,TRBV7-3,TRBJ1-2,CASSLTPRGQGYGYTF,TGTGCCAGCAGCTTAACGCCGCGGGGGCAGGGCTATGGCTACACCTTC
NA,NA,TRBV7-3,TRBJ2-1,CASSHKRADNNEQFF,TGTGCCAGCAGCCACAAGCGGGCTGATAACAATGAGCAGTTCTTC
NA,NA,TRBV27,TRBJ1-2,CASSLNMDSYGYTF,TGTGCCAGCAGTTTAAACATGGACAGCTATGGCTACACCTTC
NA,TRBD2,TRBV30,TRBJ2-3,CAWIGLAGARRTDTQYF,TGTGCCTGGATTGGACTAGCGGGAGCTCGAAGGACAGATACGCAGTATTTT
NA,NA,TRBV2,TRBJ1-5,CASRAQGGQHF,TGTGCCAGCAGAGCTCAGGGAGGCCAGCATTTT
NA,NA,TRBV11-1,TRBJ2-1,CASSSKRSSYNEQFF,TGTGCCAGCAGCTCCAAGCGGAGCTCCTACAATGAGCAGTTCTTC
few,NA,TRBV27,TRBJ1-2,CASSFRQSDLYGYTF,TGTGCCAGCAGTTTTCGACAGTCTGATCTCTATGGCTACACCTTC
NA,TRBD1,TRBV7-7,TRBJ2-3,CASSGQATDTQYF,TGTGCTAGCTCCGGACAGGCGACAGATACGCAGTATTTT
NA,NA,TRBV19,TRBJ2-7,CASSATNSYEQYF,TGTGCCAGTAGTGCGACTAACTCCTACGAGCAGTACTTC
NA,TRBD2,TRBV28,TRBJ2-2,CASSPWREGNTGELFF,TGTGCCAGCAGCCCTTGGCGGGAGGGTAACACCGGGGAGCTGTTTTTT
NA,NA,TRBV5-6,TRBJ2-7,CASSLDPGRAHEQYF,TGTGCCAGCAGCTTGGATCCAGGTCGTGCCCACGAGCAGTACTTC
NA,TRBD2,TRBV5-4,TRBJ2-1,CASSLGAGGGLFHNEQFF,TGTGCCAGCAGCTTGGGAGCGGGAGGGGGGCTATTTCACAATGAGCAGTTCTTC
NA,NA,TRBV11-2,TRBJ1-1,CASSLQGAGTEAFF,TGTGCCAGCAGCTTACAAGGGGCAGGAACTGAAGCTTTCTTT
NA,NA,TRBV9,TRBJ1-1,CASSVATGGTEAFF,TGTGCCAGCAGCGTAGCTACCGGGGGAACTGAAGCTTTCTTT
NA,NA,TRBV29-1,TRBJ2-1,CSAPALSYNEQFF,TGCAGCGCCCCCGCCCTGAGCTACAATGAGCAGTTCTTC
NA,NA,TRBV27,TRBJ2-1,CASSLGQGYEQFF,TGTGCCAGCAGTTTAGGTCAGGGGTATGAGCAGTTCTTC
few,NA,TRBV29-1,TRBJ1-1,CSVETVEAFF,TGCAGCGTCGAGACAGTTGAAGCTTTCTTT
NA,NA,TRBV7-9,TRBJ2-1,CASSPSYNEQFF,TGTGCCAGCAGCCCGTCCTACAATGAGCAGTTCTTC
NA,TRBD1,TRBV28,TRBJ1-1,CASSNTGTANTEAFF,TGTGCCAGCAGTAATACCGGGACAGCGAACACTGAAGCTTTCTTT
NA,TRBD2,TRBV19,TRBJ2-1,CASSPLLAGGPEDEQFF,TGTGCCAGTAGTCCCCTTTTGGCGGGAGGGCCGGAGGATGAGCAGTTCTTC
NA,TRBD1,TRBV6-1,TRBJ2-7,CASSQDRDKYEQYF,TGTGCCAGCAGCCAAGACAGGGATAAATACGAGCAGTACTTC
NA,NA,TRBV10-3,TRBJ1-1,CAISKQGGMTEAFF,TGTGCCATCAGTAAACAGGGTGGGATGACTGAAGCTTTCTTT
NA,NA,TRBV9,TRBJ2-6,CASSVDQTGTASGANVLTF,TGTGCCAGCAGCGTAGACCAGACAGGAACTGCCTCTGGGGCCAACGTCCTGACTTTC
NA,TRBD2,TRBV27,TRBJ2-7,CATQRGSSYEQYF,TGTGCCACCCAGCGGGGCAGCTCCTACGAGCAGTACTTC